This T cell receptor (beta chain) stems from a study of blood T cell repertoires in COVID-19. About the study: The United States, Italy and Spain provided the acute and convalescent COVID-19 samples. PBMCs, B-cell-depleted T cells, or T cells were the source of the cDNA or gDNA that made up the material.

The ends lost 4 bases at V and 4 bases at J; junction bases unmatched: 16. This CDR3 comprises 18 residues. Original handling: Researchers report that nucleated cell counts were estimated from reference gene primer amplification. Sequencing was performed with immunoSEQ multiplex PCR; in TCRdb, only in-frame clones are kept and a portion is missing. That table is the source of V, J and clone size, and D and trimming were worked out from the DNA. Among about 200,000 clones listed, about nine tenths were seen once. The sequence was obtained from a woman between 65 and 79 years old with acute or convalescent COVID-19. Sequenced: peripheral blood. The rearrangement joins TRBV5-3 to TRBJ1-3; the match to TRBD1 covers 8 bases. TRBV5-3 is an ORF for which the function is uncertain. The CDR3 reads CARSQCTRGQEGGNTIYF. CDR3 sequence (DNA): TGTGCCAGAAGCCAATGTACCAGGGGACAGGAGGGAGGAAACACCATATATTTT.